This T cell receptor beta chain was retrieved from a study of T cell responses to AZD1222 COVID-19 vaccine. General observations from the study: Without day 14 samples, only post-peak T cell repertoires were studied. Seropositive AZD1222 recipients at baseline numbered only six or seven. Spike-specific TCR depth and breadth grew after two AZD1222 doses.

The protocol was immunoSEQ multiplex PCR, while the TCRdb copy is restricted to in-frame clones and leaves out a portion. The repertoire holds about 100,000 clones, with more than 70% as singletons. The germline V gene has CDR1 SGHDT and CDR2 YYEEEE. Between the trimmed V and J ends, which lost 2 bases and 2 bases, there was a span of 9 bases. This CDR3 is 14 amino acids long. This clone was observed a handful of times. The target antigen is unknown. The chain couples TRBV5-6 to TRBJ2-3, with no clear D. The receptor was derived from an adult in good health. The source was peripheral blood, collected on day 0 of MenACWY control vaccination. The CDR3 DNA follows: TGTGCCAGCAGCTTCATAACCCCCACAGATACGCAGTATTTT. Its protein product is CASSFITPTDTQYF.